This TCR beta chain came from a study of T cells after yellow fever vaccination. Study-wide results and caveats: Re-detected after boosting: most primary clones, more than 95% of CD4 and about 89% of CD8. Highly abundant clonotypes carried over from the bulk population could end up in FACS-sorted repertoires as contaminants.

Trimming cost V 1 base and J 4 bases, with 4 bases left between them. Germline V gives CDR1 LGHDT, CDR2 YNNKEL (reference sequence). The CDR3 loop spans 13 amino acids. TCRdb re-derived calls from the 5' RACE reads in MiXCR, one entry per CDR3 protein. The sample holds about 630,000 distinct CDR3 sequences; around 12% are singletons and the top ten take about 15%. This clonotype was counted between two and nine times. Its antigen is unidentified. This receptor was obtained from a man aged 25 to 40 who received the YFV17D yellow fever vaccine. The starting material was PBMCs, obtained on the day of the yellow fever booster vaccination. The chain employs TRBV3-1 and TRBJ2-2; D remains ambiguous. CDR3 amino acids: CASSQGPTGELFF. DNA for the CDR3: TGTGCCAGCAGCCAAGGTCCCACCGGGGAGCTGTTTTTT.